This entry lists 10 T cell receptor beta chains sequenced from one sample in a study of T cell changes during pregnancy in multiple sclerosis. Repertoires were generated with immunoSEQ multiplex PCR, while TCRdb's copy carries only in-frame clones and drops some. The sample lists around 59,000 clones, 80% to 95% occurring once. This specimen was peripheral blood, taken in the first trimester of pregnancy. The receptors come from a female donor with multiple sclerosis, enrolled in a pregnancy study.

This chain uses TRBV29-1 with TRBJ1-4; no clear D. V lost 4 bases to trimming and J lost 3 bases, with 18 bases between them. This CDR3 comprises 16 residues. The germline gives CDR1 SQVTM, CDR2 ANQGSEA. The CDR3 DNA sequence: TGCAGCGTTGGCCCCCTTTGGTCTGGAGCTAATGAAAAACTGTTTTTT. Translating it yields CSVGPLWSGANEKLFF.

This clone was found once. This chain links TRBV4-3 with TRBJ2-2; D not certain. The CDR3 has 17 amino acids. The germline V gene has CDR1 LGHNA and CDR2 YSLEER. V was pared by 1 base and J by 0 bases, with 12 bases between. CDR3 coding DNA: TGCGCCAGCAGCCAAGTCCCCGAACTTGCGAACACCGGGGAGCTGTTTTTT. Amino acid sequence: CASSQVPELANTGELFF.

This clone is a singleton in its sample. The chain couples TRBV2 to TRBJ1-5; TRBD1 matches at 8 bases. Trimming at V came to 7 bases and at J to 5 bases, leaving 10 bases not matched to a gene. The CDR3 extends over 15 amino acids. Per germline, CDR1 SNHLY and CDR2 FYNNEI. The CDR3 reads CASTPIGQGHQPQHF. The DNA of the CDR3 is TGTGCCAGCACTCCTATCGGACAGGGACATCAGCCCCAGCATTTT.

This clone was observed a handful of times. This chain joins TRBV6-4 and TRBJ2-1, with TRBD2 matching over 12 bases. With 5 bases clipped from V and 9 bases from J, the junction kept 11 bases outside the gene matches. Germline V gene sequence: CDR1 MRHNA, CDR2 SNTAGT. CDR3 size: 16 residues. CDR3 nucleotides: TGTGCCAGCAGTATCGAAACTAGCGGGGGGTTGGGTGAGCAGTTCTTC. Its protein is CASSIETSGGLGEQFF.

This chain links TRBV5-6 with TRBJ1-1, with D unclear. CDR3 length: 12 residues. The germline V gene has CDR1 SGHDT and CDR2 YYEEEE. Trimming shortened V by 0 bases and J by 5 bases, and 5 bases separated the two germline ends. Here the CDR3 DNA reads TGTGCCAGCAGCTTGGATAAAACTGAAGCTTTCTTT. Amino acid sequence: CASSLDKTEAFF.

This chain joins TRBV9 and TRBJ2-7, with 9 bases fitting TRBD1. The CDR3 covers 15 residues. The germline gives CDR1 SGDLS, CDR2 YYNGEE. Trimming removed 4 bases from V and 5 bases from J; junction bases left unmatched: 10. Here the CDR3 DNA reads TGTGCCAGCAGCTTTCAACCGACAGGGGGGGACGAGCAGTACTTC. The encoded protein is CASSFQPTGGDEQYF.

This clone was counted only a few times. V gene TRBV5-6 combines with J gene TRBJ2-3; a weak D match, TRBD2 (6 bases). Trimming took off 3 bases at V and 1 base at J, with 15 bases between the two ends. The CDR3 totals 16 residues. Germline assignment: CDR1 SGHDT and CDR2 YYEEEE. CDR3 bases: TGTGCCAGCAGCTGGAGAGGAGGGCCGCGCACAGATACGCAGTATTTT. Residues: CASSWRGGPRTDTQYF.

With respect to this clone: Sequence at one end of the junction differs from germline and may be a read error. The chain combines TRBV6-5 with TRBJ1-4; D may be TRBD1 (5 bases). The CDR3 contains 15 residues. Germline loops: CDR1 MNHEY, CDR2 SVGAGI. CDR3 bases: TGTGCCAGCAGTCACTCCGGGCAGGGATGGGAAAAACTGTTTTTT. Its translation is CASSHSGQGWEKLFF.

This chain joins TRBV5-8 and TRBJ1-1; 9 bases are a match to TRBD1. CDR1 is SGHTS, CDR2 YDEGEE, per germline. CDR3 length: 16 amino acids. V shed 2 bases and J 2 bases; nucleotides not matched to a gene: 7. The CDR3 coding sequence is TGTGCCAGCAGCTTCGCCGGGACAGGGACTAACACTGAAGCTTTCTTT. This translates into CASSFAGTGTNTEAFF.

The rearrangement uses TRBV7-2 and TRBJ1-5; 7 nucleotides align to TRBD1. Germline V lookup: CDR1 SGHTA, CDR2 FQGNSA. Trimming cost V 5 bases and J 0 bases; bases outside gene matches: 7. This CDR3 comprises 16 residues. The CDR3 nucleotides are TGTGCCAGCAGCCCGGGACAGCTGAATAGCAATCAGCCCCAGCATTTT. Protein sequence: CASSPGQLNSNQPQHF.